A single sample is the source of the 13 T cell receptor beta chains below, sequenced in a study of beta chain features in type 1 diabetes. The investigators reverse transcribed all of the isolated RNA, so they sequenced expressed TCRB transcripts. Some clones are missing from TCRdb's copy, which holds only in-frame ones; the method was immunoSEQ multiplex PCR. The profile shows 900,000 or so clones, around a sixth of them singletons. The source material was naive CD4+ T cells from blood. These receptors were obtained from a woman younger than 30 in good health.

In DNA form, the CDR3 reads TGTGCCAGTAGTACGACTAGCCTCTACGAGCAGTACTTC. It specifies CASSTTSLYEQYF. V is TRBV19 and J is TRBJ2-7, with 7 bases lining up with TRBD2. This CDR3 has 13 amino acids. The V and J ends lost 4 bases and 3 bases, in that order; junction bases with no gene match: 3. Germline V lookup: CDR1 LNHDA, CDR2 SQIVND (reference sequence).

J is TRBJ1-2 and V is TRBV19, with D uncertain. V was shortened by 7 bases and J by 5 bases, with 11 bases between the two germline ends. Germline values: CDR1 LNHDA, CDR2 SQIVND (reference sequence). CDR3 length: 12 residues. CDR3 amino acids: CASKVAIYGYTF. The CDR3 coding sequence is TGTGCCAGTAAAGTGGCGATTTATGGCTACACCTTC.

This chain uses TRBV27 with TRBJ2-7, with D hard to call. The CDR3 covers 15 residues. The V gene's germline CDR1 is MNHEY and CDR2 SMNVEV (reference sequence). V dropped 2 bases and J dropped 0 bases, with 11 bases sitting between them. The CDR3 is CASSLSALGSYEQYF. The DNA of the CDR3 is TGTGCCAGCAGTTTAAGCGCGCTGGGCTCCTACGAGCAGTACTTC.

This clone came up a few times. The gene calls are TRBV7-2 and TRBJ2-3; no clear D. V was pared by 1 base and J by 0 bases, with 5 bases between. Germline CDR1 reads SGHTA; CDR2 reads FQGNSA. The CDR3 covers 14 residues. The DNA for the CDR3 is TGTGCCAGCAGCTTAGAACGGAGCACAGATACGCAGTATTTT. Its protein is CASSLERSTDTQYF.

This clone turned up a few times. This chain connects TRBV4-2 to TRBJ2-7; possibly TRBD2 for D (5 bases). The CDR3 contains 14 residues. Germline assignment: CDR1 LGHNA and CDR2 YNFKEQ. Trimming took off 8 bases at V and 0 bases at J, with 14 bases between the two ends. The CDR3 spells CASGKTGSSYEQYF. For the CDR3, the DNA is TGTGCCAGCGGGAAGACGGGGAGCTCCTACGAGCAGTACTTC.

The genes are TRBV29-1 and TRBJ1-1, with D unresolved. Trimming took 1 base from V and 0 from J, leaving 12 bases between them. This CDR3 comprises 15 residues. Germline V gene sequence: CDR1 SQVTM, CDR2 ANQGSEA. CDR3 amino acids: CSVEGRLLLNTEAFF. In DNA, the CDR3 is TGCAGCGTTGAAGGACGGCTCCTGCTGAACACTGAAGCTTTCTTT.

There are a few counts of this clone. The V gene is TRBV19, the J gene TRBJ2-1, with 11 bases identical to TRBD2. Per the germline V gene, CDR1 is LNHDA and CDR2 is SQIVND (reference sequence). This CDR3 contains 16 residues. Trimming removed 9 bases from V and 5 bases from J; junction bases left unmatched: 12. The CDR3 DNA sequence: TGTGCCAGCAACACTTTAGCGGGAGGGCGCCACAATGAGCAGTTCTTC. Encoded protein: CASNTLAGGRHNEQFF. The full variable domain, completed using reference TRBV19 and TRBJ2-1, is DGGITQSPKYLFRKEGQNVTLSCEQNLNHDAMYWYRQDPGQGLRLIYYSQIVNDFQKGDIAEGYSVSREKKESFPLTVTSAQKNPTAFYLCASNTLAGGRHNEQFFGPGTRLTVL.

In this sample, this clone turned up a few times. The J gene is TRBJ1-1, the V gene TRBV29-1; the D is unclear. Germline CDR1 reads SQVTM; CDR2 reads ANQGSEA. The germline V and J ends were trimmed by 3 bases and 10 bases, with 12 bases remaining between them. The CDR3 spans 11 residues. The chain's CDR3 is CSVDPARRAFF. DNA of the CDR3: TGCAGCGTTGACCCAGCGCGACGAGCTTTCTTT. The variable domain in full, with the rest retrieved from reference TRBV29-1 and TRBJ1-1, is SAVISQKPSRDICQRGTSLTIQCQVDSQVTMMFWYRQQPGQSLTLIATANQGSEATYESGFVIDKFPISRPNLTFSTLTVSNMSPEDSSIYLCSVDPARRAFFGQGTRLTVV.

This clone was detected a few times. The rearrangement links TRBV2 to TRBJ2-2, with D unclear. The CDR3 runs to 12 residues. Germline lookup yields CDR1 SNHLY and CDR2 FYNNEI. Deletions cut 7 bases from V and 6 bases from J, with 9 bases between. This CDR3 is CASNVGSGELFF. CDR3 sequence (DNA): TGTGCCAGCAATGTCGGGTCCGGGGAGCTGTTTTTT.

The chain links TRBV9 to TRBJ2-1; 9 bases fit TRBD2. The CDR3 sequence is 15 residues long. V dropped 0 bases and J dropped 4; count of bases not matched to a gene: 2. CDR1 and CDR2 (germline): SGDLS, YYNGEE. The CDR3 spells CASSVGGRDYNEQFF. The DNA for the CDR3 is TGTGCCAGCAGCGTAGGCGGGAGGGATTACAATGAGCAGTTCTTC.

V gene TRBV28 combines with J gene TRBJ2-3; the match to TRBD2 covers 10 bases. Germline CDR1 is MDHEN and CDR2 is SYDVKM. The CDR3 spans 15 residues. J gave up 6 bases and V 6 bases, and 9 bases lay outside the gene matches. CDR3 DNA sequence: TGTGCCAGCAGCCAACTAGCGGGGCCCCCGGATACGCAGTATTTT. It codes for CASSQLAGPPDTQYF. Full variable domain (outside the CDR3, taken from reference TRBV28 and TRBJ2-3): DVKVTQSSRYLVKRTGEKVFLECVQDMDHENMFWYRQDPGLGLRLIYFSYDVKMKEKGDIPEGYSVSREKKERFSLILESASTNQTSMYLCASSQLAGPPDTQYFGPGTRLTVL.

J is TRBJ2-7 and V is TRBV10-3; the D gene is possibly TRBD1 (6 bases). V was cut by 4 bases and J by 5 bases, with 12 bases left in between. Germline CDR1 and CDR2: ENHRY and SYGVKD. The CDR3 totals 13 residues. CDR3 sequence (DNA): TGTGCCATCAGTGGGCAGGGGATGGACGAGCAGTACTTC. Encoded protein: CAISGQGMDEQYF.

A remark on this clone: Other DNA sequences of this sample code for an identical CDR3. This rearrangement joins TRBV28 to TRBJ2-7; no clear D gene. Trimming removed 1 base at V and 4 bases at J, with 8 bases between. The CDR3 has 13 amino acids. The germline CDR1 and CDR2 sequences are MDHEN and SYDVKM. The CDR3 coding sequence is TGTGCCAGCAGTTTATCTCCCAGATACGAGCAGTACTTC. Translating gives CASSLSPRYEQYF. The full variable domain, completed using reference TRBV28 and TRBJ2-7, is DVKVTQSSRYLVKRTGEKVFLECVQDMDHENMFWYRQDPGLGLRLIYFSYDVKMKEKGDIPEGYSVSREKKERFSLILESASTNQTSMYLCASSLSPRYEQYFGPGTRLTVT.